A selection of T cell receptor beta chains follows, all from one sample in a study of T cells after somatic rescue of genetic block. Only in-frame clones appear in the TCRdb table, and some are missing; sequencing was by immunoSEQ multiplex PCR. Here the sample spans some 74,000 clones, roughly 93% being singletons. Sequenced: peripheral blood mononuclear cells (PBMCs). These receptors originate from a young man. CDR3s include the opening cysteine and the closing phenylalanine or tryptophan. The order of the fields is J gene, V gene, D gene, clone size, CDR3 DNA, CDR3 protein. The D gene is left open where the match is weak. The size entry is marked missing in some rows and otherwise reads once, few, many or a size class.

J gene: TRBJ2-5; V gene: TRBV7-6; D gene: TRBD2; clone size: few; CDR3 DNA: TGTGCCAGCAGCTTGAATAGGCTAGCGGGAGGGGAGACCCAGTACTTC; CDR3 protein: CASSLNRLAGGETQYF
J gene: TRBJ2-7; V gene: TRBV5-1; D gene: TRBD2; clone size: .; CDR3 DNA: TGCGCCAGCAGCCAACGGACTAGCGGGGGATCCTACGAGCAGTACTTC; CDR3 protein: CASSQRTSGGSYEQYF
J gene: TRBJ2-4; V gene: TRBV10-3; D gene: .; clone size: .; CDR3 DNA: TGTGCCATCAGTTCGGGGGCAGCCACGGGGGACATTCAGTACTTC; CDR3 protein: CAISSGAATGDIQYF
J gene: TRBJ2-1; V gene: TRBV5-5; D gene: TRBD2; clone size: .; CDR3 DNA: TGTGCCAGCAGCTTGGACTTTATCGGGGGGGCCTACAATGAGCAGTTCTTC; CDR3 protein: CASSLDFIGGAYNEQFF
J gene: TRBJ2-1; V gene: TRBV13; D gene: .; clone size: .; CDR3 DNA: TGTGCCAGCAGCTCGGCTTCCTCCTACAATGAGCAGTTCTTC; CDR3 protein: CASSSASSYNEQFF
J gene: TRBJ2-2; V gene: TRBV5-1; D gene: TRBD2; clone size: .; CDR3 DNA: TGCGCCAGCGCCGGGCTGGGAGGGACCGGGGAGCTGTTTTTT; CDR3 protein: CASAGLGGTGELFF
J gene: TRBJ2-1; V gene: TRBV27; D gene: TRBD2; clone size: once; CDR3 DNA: TGTGCCAGCAGTGGACCCCTGGGGACTAGCAAACCCTACAATGAGCAGTTCTTC; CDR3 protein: CASSGPLGTSKPYNEQFF
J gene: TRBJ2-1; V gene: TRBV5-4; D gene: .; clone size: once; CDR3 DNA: TGTGCCAGCAGCTTGGGTCGCCCACGCAGCCACAATGAGCAGTTCTTC; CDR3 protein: CASSLGRPRSHNEQFF
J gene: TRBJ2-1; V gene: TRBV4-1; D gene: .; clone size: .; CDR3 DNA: TGCGCCAGCAGCCAAGATGCATCCGGGGGGCCCTGGAATGAGCAGTTCTTC; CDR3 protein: CASSQDASGGPWNEQFF
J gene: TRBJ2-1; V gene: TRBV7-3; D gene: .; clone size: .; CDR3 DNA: TGTGCCAGCAGCTTGGTGGCTTCCTACAATGAGCAGTTCTTC; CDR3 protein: CASSLVASYNEQFF
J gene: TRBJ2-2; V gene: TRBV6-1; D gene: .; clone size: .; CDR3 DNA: TGTGCCAGCAGTGAAGAACCGGGGGTTGCCGGGGAGCTGTTTTTT; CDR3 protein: CASSEEPGVAGELFF
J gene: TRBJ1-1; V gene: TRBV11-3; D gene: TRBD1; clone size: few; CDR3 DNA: TGTGCCAGCAGCCCAAGACAGGGTGATGAAGCTTTCTTT; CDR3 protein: CASSPRQGDEAFF
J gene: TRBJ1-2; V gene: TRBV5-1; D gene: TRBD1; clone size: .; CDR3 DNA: TGCGCCAGCAGCCCAGGGGGCTCGGACGGCTACACCTTC; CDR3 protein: CASSPGGSDGYTF
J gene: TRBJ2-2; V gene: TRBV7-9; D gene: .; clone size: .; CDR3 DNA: TGTGCCAGCAGCTTACCCGGGTCGTACACCGGGGAGCTGTTTTTT; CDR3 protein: CASSLPGSYTGELFF
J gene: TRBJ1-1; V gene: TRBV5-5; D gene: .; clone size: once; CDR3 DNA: TGTGCCAGCAGCTTTAACAGTAGAACTGAAGCTTTCTTT; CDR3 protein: CASSFNSRTEAFF
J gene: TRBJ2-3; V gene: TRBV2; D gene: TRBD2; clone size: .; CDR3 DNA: TGTGCCAGCAGTACTTCCCCCCGGACTAGCGGACGCACAGATACGCAGTATTTT; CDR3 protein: CASSTSPRTSGRTDTQYF
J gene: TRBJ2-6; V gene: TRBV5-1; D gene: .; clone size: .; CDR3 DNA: TGCGCCAGCAGCTTATCGGGCTCCGGGGCCAACGTCCTGACTTTC; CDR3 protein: CASSLSGSGANVLTF
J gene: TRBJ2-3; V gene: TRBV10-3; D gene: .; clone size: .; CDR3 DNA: TGTGCCATCAGAGGAATTAGCACAGATACGCAGTATTTT; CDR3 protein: CAIRGISTDTQYF
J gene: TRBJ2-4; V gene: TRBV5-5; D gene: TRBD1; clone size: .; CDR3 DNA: TGTGCCAGCAGCGGTACCGGGACAGGGAAAAACATTCAGTACTTC; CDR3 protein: CASSGTGTGKNIQYF
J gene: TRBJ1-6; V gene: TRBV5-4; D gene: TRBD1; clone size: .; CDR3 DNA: TGTGCCAGCAGCTCCCAATGGACAGGATATAATTCACCCCTCCACTTT; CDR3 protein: CASSSQWTGYNSPLHF
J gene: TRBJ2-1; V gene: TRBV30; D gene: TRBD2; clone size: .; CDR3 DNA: TGTGCCTGGAGTTCCCTTGGGGGACTAGCGCTCAATGAGCAGTTCTTC; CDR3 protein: CAWSSLGGLALNEQFF
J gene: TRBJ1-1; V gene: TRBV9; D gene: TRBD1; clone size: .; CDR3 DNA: TGTGCCAGCAGCCTTGGCACAGGGGGCGACACTGAAGCTTTCTTT; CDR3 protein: CASSLGTGGDTEAFF
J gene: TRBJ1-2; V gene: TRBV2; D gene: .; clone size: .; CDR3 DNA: TGTGCCAGCAGTGGTGGGCGAGGGGACTATGGCTACACCTTC; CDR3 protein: CASSGGRGDYGYTF
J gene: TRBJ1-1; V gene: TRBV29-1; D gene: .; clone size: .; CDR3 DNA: TGCAGCGCGCGAAACAGGGAGGGCACTGAAGCTTTCTTT; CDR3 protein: CSARNREGTEAFF
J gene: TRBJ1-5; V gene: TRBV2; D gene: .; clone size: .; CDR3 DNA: TGTGCCAGCGCCGGGCCACAGGCCCAGCCCCAGCATTTT; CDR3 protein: CASAGPQAQPQHF
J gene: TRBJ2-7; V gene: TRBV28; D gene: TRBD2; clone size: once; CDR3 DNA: TGTGCCAGCAGCTTCCTAGGAGGGACTAGCGGGAGCCTTATTAGCGAGCAGTACTTC; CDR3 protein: CASSFLGGTSGSLISEQYF
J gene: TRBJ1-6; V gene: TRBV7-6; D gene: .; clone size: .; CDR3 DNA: TGTGCCAGCAGCTTAGCGGGGGGGAACTATAATTCACCCCTCCACTTT; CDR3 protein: CASSLAGGNYNSPLHF
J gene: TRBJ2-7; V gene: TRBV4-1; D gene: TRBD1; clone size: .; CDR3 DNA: TGCGCCAGCAGCCAAGGACAGGGCTCCTACGAGCAGTACTTC; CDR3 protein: CASSQGQGSYEQYF
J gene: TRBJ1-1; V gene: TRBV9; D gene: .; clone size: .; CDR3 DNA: TGTGCCAGCAGCGTAGAGGCCTCGGTGGGTGCCACTGAAGCTTTCTTT; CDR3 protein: CASSVEASVGATEAFF
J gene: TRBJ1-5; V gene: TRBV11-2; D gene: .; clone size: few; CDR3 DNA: TGTGCCAGCAGCTTAAGTGCCGATAGCAATCAGCCCCAGCATTTT; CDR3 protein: CASSLSADSNQPQHF
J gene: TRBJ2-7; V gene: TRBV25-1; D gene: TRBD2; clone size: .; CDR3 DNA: TGTGCCAGCAGTGAATTATCGGGGACTAGGAAGGCGCAGTACTTC; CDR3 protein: CASSELSGTRKAQYF
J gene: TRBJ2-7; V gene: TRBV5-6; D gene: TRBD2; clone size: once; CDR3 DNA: TGTGCCAGCAGCCGAGGGCGCAGTAGCCTAGCGGCCTACGAGCAGTACTTC; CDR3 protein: CASSRGRSSLAAYEQYF
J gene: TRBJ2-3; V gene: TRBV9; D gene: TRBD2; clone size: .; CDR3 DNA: TGTGCCAGCAGCGTAGGATCGGGAGGGACAGATACGCAGTATTTT; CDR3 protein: CASSVGSGGTDTQYF
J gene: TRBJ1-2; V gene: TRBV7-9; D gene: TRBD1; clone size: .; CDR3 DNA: TGTGCCAGCAGCCGATCCGGGACAGACCCGCTAGGGTACACCTTC; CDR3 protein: CASSRSGTDPLGYTF
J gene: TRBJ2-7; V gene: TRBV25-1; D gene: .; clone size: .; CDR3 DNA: TGTGCCAGCAGTGACCACCGGGCAACCGAGCAGTACTTC; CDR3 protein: CASSDHRATEQYF
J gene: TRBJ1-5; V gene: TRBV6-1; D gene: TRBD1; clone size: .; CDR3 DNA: TGTGCCAGCAGAGGGGACAGGGAGATTGAGCCCCAGCATTTT; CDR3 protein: CASRGDREIEPQHF
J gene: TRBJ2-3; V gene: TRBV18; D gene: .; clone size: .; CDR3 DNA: TGTGCCAGCTCAATGGGTGACACAGATACGCAGTATTTT; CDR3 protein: CASSMGDTDTQYF
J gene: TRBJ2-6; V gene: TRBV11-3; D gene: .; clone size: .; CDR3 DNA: TGTGCCAGCAGCTCCGGTTACGCCTCTGGGGCCAACGTCCTGACTTTC; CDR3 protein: CASSSGYASGANVLTF
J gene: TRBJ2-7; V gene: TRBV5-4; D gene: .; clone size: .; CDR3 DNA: TGTGCCAGCAGCTTGCCAACAGACTACGAGCAGTACTTC; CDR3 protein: CASSLPTDYEQYF
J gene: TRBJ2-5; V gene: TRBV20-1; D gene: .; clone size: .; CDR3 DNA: TGCAGTGCTGCCAGGGATGAGACCCAGTACTTC; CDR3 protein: CSAARDETQYF
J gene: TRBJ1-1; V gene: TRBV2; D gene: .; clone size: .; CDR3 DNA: TGTGCCAGCATCTCCCGGGGACCTGAGCTTGAAGCTTTCTTT; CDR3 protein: CASISRGPELEAFF
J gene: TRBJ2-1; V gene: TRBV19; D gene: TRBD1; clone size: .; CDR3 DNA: TGTGCCAGTAGTAAGAACACAGGGGGCGCAGACGATGAGCAGTTCTTC; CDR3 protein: CASSKNTGGADDEQFF
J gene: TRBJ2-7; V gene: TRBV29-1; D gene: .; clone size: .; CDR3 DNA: TGCAGCGCCGAGGGATCTGCAAGGGGTGCCTCAGGGCAGCAGTACTTC; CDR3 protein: CSAEGSARGASGQQYF
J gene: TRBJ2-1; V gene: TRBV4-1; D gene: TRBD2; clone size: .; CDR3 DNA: TGCGCCAGCAGCCAAGAGCGACTAGCGGTTCCCTACAATGAGCAGTTCTTC; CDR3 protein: CASSQERLAVPYNEQFF
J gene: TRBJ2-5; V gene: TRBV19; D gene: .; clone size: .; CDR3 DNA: TGTGCCAGTAGTCCTAGGCCAAAGGACAGTTTGTACCAAGAGACCCAGTACTTC; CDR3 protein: CASSPRPKDSLYQETQYF
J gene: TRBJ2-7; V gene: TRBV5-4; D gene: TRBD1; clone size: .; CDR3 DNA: TGTGCCAGCAGGTTGGACAGGGGATCCTCCTACGAGCAGTACTTC; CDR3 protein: CASRLDRGSSYEQYF
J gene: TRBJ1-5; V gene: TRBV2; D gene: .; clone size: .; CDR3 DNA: TGTGCCAGCACAGACAACCTAGGCAGGCAGCCCCAGCATTTT; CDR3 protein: CASTDNLGRQPQHF
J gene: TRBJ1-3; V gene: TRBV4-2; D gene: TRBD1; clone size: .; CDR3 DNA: TGTGCCAGCAGCCAAGAGACAGGGTCTGGAAACACCATATATTTT; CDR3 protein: CASSQETGSGNTIYF
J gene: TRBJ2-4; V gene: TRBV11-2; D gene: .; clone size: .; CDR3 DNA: TGTGCCAGCCTAGCCAAAAACATTCAGTACTTC; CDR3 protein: CASLAKNIQYF
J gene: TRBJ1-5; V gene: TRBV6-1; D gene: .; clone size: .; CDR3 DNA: TGTGCCAGCAGTGTCCCCCCAGTCCAGCATTTT; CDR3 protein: CASSVPPVQHF
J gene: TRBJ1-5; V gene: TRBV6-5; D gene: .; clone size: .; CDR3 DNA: TGTGCCAGCATGGATAGGGGAACTCAGCCCCAGCATTTT; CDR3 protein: CASMDRGTQPQHF
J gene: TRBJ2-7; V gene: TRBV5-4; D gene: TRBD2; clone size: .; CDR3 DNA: TGTGCCAGCAGCCAAGCGGGGAAGGGGCCCTACGAGCAGTACTTC; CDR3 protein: CASSQAGKGPYEQYF
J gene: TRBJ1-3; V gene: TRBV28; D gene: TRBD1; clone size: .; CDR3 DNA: TGTGCCAGCAGAGGACAGGGGGCGGGAAACACCATATATTTT; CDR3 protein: CASRGQGAGNTIYF
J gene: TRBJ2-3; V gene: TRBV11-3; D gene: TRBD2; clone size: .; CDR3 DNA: TGTGCCAGCAGCAAAACTAGCGGGGGACCTTCCACAGATACGCAGTATTTT; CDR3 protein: CASSKTSGGPSTDTQYF
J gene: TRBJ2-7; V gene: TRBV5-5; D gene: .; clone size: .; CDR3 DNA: TGTGCCAGCAGCTTGCAACTTACAAACCCCTACGAGCAGTACTTC; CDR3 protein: CASSLQLTNPYEQYF